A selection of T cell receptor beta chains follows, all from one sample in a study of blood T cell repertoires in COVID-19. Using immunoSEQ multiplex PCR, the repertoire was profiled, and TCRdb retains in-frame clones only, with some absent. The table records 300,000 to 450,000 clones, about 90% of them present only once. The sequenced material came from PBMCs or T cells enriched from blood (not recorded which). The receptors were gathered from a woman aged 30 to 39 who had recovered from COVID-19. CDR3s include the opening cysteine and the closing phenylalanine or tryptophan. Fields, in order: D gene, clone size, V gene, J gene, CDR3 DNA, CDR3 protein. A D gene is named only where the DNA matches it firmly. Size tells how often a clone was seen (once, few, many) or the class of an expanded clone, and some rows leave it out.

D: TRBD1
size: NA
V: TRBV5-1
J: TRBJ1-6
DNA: TGCGCCAGCAGCTTGGTCACAGGGGTTGGAAACAATTCACCCCTCCACTTT
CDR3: CASSLVTGVGNNSPLHF

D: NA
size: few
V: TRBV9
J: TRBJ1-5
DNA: TGTGCCAGCAGCGACTCAAAAACCAATCAGCCCCAGCATTTT
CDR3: CASSDSKTNQPQHF

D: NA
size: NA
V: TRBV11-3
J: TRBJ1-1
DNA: TGTGCCAGCAGCCCAACAGGTAGTATGAACACTGAAGCTTTCTTT
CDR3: CASSPTGSMNTEAFF

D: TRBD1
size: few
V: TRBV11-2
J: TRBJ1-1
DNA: TGTGCCAGCAGCTCATTCGGGACAGGGAAGGGGGTTTGGACTGAAGCTTTCTTT
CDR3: CASSSFGTGKGVWTEAFF

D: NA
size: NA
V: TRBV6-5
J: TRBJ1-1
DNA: TGTGCCAGCAGTCTCGACTTCAACATGAACACTGAAGCTTTCTTT
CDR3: CASSLDFNMNTEAFF

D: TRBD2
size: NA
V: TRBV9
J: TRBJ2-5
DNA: TGTGCCAGCAGGGAGGGAGCGGGGGGTGGAGAGACCCAGTACTTC
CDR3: CASREGAGGGETQYF

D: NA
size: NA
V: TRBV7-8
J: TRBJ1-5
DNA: TGTGCCAGCAGCTTACAGGGAGGGCAGCCCCAGCATTTT
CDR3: CASSLQGGQPQHF

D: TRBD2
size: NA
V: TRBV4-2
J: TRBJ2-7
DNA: TGTGCCAGCAGCCAAGAGGAACTAGCGGGGGGGTCCTACGAGCAGTACTTC
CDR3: CASSQEELAGGSYEQYF

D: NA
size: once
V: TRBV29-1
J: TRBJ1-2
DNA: TGCAGCGTTACCGGTCCTAACTATGGCTACACCTTC
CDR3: CSVTGPNYGYTF

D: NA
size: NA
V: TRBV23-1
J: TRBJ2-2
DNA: TGCGCCAGCAGTCAAATCCGGGACAAGAACACCGGGGAGCTGTTTTTT
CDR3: CASSQIRDKNTGELFF

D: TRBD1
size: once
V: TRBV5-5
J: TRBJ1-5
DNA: TGTGCCAGCAGCGAGGGGGCATTAGCTCGACGGCCCCAGCATTTT
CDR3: CASSEGALARRPQHF

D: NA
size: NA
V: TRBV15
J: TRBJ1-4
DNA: TGTGCCACCAGCAGAGATCTACCAAGTAATGAAAAACTGTTTTTT
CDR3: CATSRDLPSNEKLFF

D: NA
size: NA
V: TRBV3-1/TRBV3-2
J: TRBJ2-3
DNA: TGTGCCAGCAGCACCCGGACACTTACCATCACAGATACGCAGTATTTT
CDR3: CASSTRTLTITDTQYF

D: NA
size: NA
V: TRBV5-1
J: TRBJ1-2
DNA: TGCGCCAGCAGCTTGGCGGGGGGCGCAAAAGGCTACACCTTC
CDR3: CASSLAGGAKGYTF

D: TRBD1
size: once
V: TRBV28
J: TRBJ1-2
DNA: TGTGCCAGCCTAACCCCTACAGGGGGCTATGGCTACACCTTC
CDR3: CASLTPTGGYGYTF

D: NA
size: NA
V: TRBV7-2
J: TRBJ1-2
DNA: TGTGCCAGCAGCTCAGGATTCTTCAGGGATAACTATGGCTACACCTTC
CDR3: CASSSGFFRDNYGYTF

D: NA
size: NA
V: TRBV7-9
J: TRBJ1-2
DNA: TGTGCCAGCAGCTTAGATACTAGGTGGCTGGGCGGCTACACCTTC
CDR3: CASSLDTRWLGGYTF

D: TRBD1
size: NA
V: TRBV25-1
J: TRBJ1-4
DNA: TGTGCCAGCAGTACCCTAGGGGGCCCTAATGAAAAACTGTTTTTT
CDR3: CASSTLGGPNEKLFF

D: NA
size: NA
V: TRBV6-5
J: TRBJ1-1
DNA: TGTGCCAGCAGCTCTACAGGGAACACTGAAGCTTTCTTT
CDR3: CASSSTGNTEAFF

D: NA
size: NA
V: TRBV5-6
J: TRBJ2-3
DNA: TGTGCCAGCAGCTTGGGGACTACAGATACGCAGTATTTT
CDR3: CASSLGTTDTQYF

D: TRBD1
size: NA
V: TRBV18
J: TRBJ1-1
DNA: TGTGCCAGCTCACCACAGTGGGGGGACAGCATGAACACTGAAGCTTTCTTT
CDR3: CASSPQWGDSMNTEAFF

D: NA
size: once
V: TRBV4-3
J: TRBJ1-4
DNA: TGCGCCAGCAGCCAAGAGGGAGGGGTGAGGGAAAAACTGTTTTTT
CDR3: CASSQEGGVREKLFF

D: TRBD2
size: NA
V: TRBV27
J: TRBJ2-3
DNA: TGTGCCAGCAGTGATAGGACTAGGGCGGGTAGGGTGCAGTATTTT
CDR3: CASSDRTRAGRVQYF

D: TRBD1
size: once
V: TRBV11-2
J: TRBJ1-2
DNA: TGTGCCAGCAGCCCAGACAGGGTTGGGATCGGGGGCTACACCTTC
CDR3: CASSPDRVGIGGYTF

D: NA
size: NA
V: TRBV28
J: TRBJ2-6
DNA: TGTGCCAGCATCCCCGGGTCTGGGGCCAACGTCCTGACTTTC
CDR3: CASIPGSGANVLTF

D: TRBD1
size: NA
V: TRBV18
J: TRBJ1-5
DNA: TGTGCCAGCTCAACCGACAGGGTTAGCAATCAGCCCCAGCATTTT
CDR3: CASSTDRVSNQPQHF

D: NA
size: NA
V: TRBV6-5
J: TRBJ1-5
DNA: TGTGCCAGCAGTTACGGGGGAGGGGTTGGCAATCAGCCCCAGCATTTT
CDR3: CASSYGGGVGNQPQHF

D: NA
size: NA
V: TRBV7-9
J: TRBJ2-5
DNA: TGTGCCAGCAGGCGGGGTGACGAGACCCAGTACTTC
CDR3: CASRRGDETQYF

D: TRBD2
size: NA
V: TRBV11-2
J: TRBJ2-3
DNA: TGTGCCAGCAGCTTTGGAACTAGCGGGGGGGCCGTAGATACGCAGTATTTT
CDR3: CASSFGTSGGAVDTQYF

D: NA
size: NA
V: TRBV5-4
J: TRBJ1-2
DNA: TGTGCCAGCAGCTTGGGGCAGCAGGCCTATGGCTACACCTTC
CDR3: CASSLGQQAYGYTF

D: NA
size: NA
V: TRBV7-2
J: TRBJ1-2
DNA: TGTGCCAGCAAACGAGAGGAATTCGTAAGTGGCTACACCTTC
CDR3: CASKREEFVSGYTF

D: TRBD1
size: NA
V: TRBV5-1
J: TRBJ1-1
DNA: TGCGCCAGCAGCTCGGGACAGGACACTGAAGCTTTCTTT
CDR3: CASSSGQDTEAFF

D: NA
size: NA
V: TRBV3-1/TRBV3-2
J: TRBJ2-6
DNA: TGTGCCAGCAGCCAACCCCCTGACAGCAACGTCCTGACTTTC
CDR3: CASSQPPDSNVLTF

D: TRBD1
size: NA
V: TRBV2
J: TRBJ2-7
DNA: TGTGCCAGCAGTGGGGACAGCTACGAGCAGTACTTC
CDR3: CASSGDSYEQYF

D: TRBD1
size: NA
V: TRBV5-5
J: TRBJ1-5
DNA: TGTGCCAGCAGCTTGTCAGGGGGCCGCAATCAGCCCCAGCATTTT
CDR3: CASSLSGGRNQPQHF

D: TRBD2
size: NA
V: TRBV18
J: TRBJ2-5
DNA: TGTGCCAGCTCAAGTCTAGCGGGGACTCAGTACCAAGAGACCCAGTACTTC
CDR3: CASSSLAGTQYQETQYF

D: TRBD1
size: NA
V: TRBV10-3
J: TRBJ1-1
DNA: TGTGCCATCAGGGGGGACAGGGGGGTTGGTGAAGCTTTCTTT
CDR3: CAIRGDRGVGEAFF

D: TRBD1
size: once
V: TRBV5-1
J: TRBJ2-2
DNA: TGCGCCAGCAGCTGGGGACAGGGGATCACCGGGGAGCTGTTTTTT
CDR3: CASSWGQGITGELFF

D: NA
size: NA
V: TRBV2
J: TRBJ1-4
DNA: TGTGCCAGCAGCCAACAGGGAGATTATGAAAAACTGTTTTTT
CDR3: CASSQQGDYEKLFF

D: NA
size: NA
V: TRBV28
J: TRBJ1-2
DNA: TGTGCCAGCAGTTTATGGGAGGGGTTGGGTTACTATGGCTACACCTTC
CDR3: CASSLWEGLGYYGYTF

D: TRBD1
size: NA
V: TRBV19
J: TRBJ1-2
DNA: TGTGCCAGTAGTATTCCACCGACAGGGTTCTATGGCTACACCTTC
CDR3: CASSIPPTGFYGYTF

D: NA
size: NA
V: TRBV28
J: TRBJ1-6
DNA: TGTGCCAGCAGTCTGACAGTCAATTCACCCCTCCACTTT
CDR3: CASSLTVNSPLHF

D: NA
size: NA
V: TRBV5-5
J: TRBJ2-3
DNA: TGTGCCAGCAGCTTGGTGGCAGGGCAATCCAATACGCAGTATTTT
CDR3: CASSLVAGQSNTQYF

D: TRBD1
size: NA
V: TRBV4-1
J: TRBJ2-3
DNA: TGCGCCAGCAGCCCGGGGTGGGACAGGGGCACAGATACGCAGTATTTT
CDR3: CASSPGWDRGTDTQYF

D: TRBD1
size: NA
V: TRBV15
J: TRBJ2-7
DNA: TGTGCCACCAGCAGGCAATGGGGAGGACAGGGAGTTCCAAACGAGCAGTACTTC
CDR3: CATSRQWGGQGVPNEQYF

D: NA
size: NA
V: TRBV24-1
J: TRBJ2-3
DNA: TGTGCCACCAGTGATTTCCAGGGTGCGGATACGCAGTATTTT
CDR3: CATSDFQGADTQYF

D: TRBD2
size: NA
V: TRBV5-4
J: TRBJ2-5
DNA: TGTGCCAGCAGCTTTTCAGCGGGGGAAGAGACCCAGTACTTC
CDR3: CASSFSAGEETQYF

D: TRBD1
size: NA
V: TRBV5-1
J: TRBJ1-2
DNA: TGCGCCAGCAGCGTACAACCTGGGACAGGGGTTTCCTATGGCTACACCTTC
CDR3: CASSVQPGTGVSYGYTF

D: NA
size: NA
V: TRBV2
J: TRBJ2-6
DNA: TGTGCCAGCAGTGAAGCGGCACGCTCTGGGGCCAACGTCCTGACTTTC
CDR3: CASSEAARSGANVLTF

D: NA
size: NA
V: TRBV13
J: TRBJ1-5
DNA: TGTGCCAGCAGCTTAAAACGGGGTCAGCCCCAGCATTTT
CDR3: CASSLKRGQPQHF

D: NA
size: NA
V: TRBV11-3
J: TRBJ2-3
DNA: TGTGCCAGCAGCACATCAGATACGCAGTATTTT
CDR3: CASSTSDTQYF

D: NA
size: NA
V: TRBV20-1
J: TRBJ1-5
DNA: TGCAGTGTCCAGGGCAATCAGCCCCAGCATTTT
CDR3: CSVQGNQPQHF

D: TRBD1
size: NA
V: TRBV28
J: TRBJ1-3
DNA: TGTGCCAGCAGCCCCGGGACAGGGGGGGAAAACACCATATATTTT
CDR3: CASSPGTGGENTIYF

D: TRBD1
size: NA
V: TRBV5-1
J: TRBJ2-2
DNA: TGCGCCAGCAGCCCCGATCCAGGGGGCCCTAACACCGGGGAGCTGTTTTTT
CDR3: CASSPDPGGPNTGELFF